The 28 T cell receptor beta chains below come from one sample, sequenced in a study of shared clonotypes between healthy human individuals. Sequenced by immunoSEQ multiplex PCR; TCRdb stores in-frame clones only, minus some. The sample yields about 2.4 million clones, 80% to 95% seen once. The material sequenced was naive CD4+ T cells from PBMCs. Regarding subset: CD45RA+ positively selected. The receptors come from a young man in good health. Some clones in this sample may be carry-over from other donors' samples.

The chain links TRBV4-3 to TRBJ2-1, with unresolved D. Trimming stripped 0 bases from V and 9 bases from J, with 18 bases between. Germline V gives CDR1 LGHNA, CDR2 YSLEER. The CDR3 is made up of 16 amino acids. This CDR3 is CASSQEAVRIGSEQFF. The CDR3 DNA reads TGCGCCAGCAGCCAAGAAGCCGTCAGGATAGGGTCTGAGCAGTTCTTC.

CDR3 DNA sequence: TGCGCCAGCAGCGACCACAGGGGGCTAAACACTGAAGCTTTCTTT. It is translated as CASSDHRGLNTEAFF. This rearrangement joins TRBV5-1 to TRBJ1-1; TRBD1 matches 9 bases. CDR3 length equals 15 residues. CDR1 is SGHRS, CDR2 YFSETQ, per germline. Unmatched junction bases numbered 6, after V lost 4 bases and J lost 2 bases.

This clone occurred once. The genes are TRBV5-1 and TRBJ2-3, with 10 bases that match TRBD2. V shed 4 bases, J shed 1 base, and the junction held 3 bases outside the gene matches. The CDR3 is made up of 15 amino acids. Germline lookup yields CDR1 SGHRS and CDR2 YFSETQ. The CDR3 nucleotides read TGCGCCAGCAGCCAAGGGACTAGCGGCACAGATACGCAGTATTTT. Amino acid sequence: CASSQGTSGTDTQYF. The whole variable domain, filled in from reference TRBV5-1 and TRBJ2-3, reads KAGVTQTPRYLIKTRGQQVTLSCSPISGHRSVSWYQQTPGQGLQFLFEYFSETQRNKGNFPGRFSGRQFSNSRSEMNVSTLELGDSALYLCASSQGTSGTDTQYFGPGTRLTVL.

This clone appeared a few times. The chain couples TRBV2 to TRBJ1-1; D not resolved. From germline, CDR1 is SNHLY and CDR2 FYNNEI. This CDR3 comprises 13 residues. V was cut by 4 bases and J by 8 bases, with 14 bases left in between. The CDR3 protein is CASSVVRTQEAFF. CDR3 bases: TGTGCCAGCAGTGTGGTACGGACCCAAGAAGCTTTCTTT.

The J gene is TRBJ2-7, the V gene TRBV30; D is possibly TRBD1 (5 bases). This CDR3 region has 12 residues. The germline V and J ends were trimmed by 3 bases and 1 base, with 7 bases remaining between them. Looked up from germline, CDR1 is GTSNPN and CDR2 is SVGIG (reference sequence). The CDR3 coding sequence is TGTGCCTGGAGGGACACTTCCTACGAGCAGTACTTC. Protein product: CAWRDTSYEQYF.

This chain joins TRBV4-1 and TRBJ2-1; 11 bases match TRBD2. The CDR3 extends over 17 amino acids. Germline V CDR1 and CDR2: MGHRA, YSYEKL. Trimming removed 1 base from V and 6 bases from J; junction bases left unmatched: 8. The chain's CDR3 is CASSQGLAGKRGNEQFF. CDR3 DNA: TGCGCCAGCAGCCAAGGACTAGCGGGGAAGAGGGGCAATGAGCAGTTCTTC.

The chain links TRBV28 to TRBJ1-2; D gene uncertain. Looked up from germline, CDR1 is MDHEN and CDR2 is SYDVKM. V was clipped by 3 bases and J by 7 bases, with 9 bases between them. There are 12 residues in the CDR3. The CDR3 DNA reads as TGTGCCAGCAGTTTCACCCAGTCTGGCTACACCTTC. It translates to CASSFTQSGYTF.

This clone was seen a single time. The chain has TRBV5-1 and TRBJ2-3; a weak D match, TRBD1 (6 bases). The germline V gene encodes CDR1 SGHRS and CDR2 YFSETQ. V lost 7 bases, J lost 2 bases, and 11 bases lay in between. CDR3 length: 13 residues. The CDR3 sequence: CASYQGITDTQYF. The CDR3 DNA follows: TGCGCCAGCTATCAGGGGATCACAGATACGCAGTATTTT.

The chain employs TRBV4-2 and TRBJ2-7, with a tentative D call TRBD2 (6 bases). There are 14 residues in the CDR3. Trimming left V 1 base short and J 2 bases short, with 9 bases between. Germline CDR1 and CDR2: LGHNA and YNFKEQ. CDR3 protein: CASSQVRGPYEQYF. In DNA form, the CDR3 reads TGTGCCAGCAGCCAAGTGCGGGGCCCCTACGAGCAGTACTTC.

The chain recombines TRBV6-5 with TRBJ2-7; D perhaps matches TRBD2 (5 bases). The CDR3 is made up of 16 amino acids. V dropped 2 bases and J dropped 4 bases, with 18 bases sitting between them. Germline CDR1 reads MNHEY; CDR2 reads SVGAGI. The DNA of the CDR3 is TGTGCCAGCAGTTACGTCGGAGTGGACTTCAGGTACGAGCAGTACTTC. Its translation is CASSYVGVDFRYEQYF.

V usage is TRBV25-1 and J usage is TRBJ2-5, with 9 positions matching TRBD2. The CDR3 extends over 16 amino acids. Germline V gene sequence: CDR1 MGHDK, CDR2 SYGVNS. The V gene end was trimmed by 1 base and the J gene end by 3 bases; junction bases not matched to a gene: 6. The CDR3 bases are TGTGCCAGCAGTGAATTCGCTAGCGGGGTTAAAGAGACCCAGTACTTC. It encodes CASSEFASGVKETQYF.

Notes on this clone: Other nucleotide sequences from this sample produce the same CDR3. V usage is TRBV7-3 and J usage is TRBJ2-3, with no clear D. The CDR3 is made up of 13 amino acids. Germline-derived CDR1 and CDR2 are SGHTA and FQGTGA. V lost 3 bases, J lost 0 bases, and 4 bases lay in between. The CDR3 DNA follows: TGTGCCAGCAGCTTCGGTAGCACAGATACGCAGTATTTT. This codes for CASSFGSTDTQYF.

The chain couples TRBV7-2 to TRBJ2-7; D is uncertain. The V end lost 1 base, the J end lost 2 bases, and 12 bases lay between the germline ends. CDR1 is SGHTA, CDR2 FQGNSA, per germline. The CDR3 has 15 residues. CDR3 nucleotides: TGTGCCAGCAGCTTAGGAAGGAAGGCGGCCTACGAGCAGTACTTC. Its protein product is CASSLGRKAAYEQYF.

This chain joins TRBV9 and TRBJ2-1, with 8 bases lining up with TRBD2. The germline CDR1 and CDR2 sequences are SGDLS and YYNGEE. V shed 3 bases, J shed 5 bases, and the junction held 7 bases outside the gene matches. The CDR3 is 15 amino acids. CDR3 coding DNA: TGTGCCAGCAGCGGACGGACTAGCCTCCACAATGAGCAGTTCTTC. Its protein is CASSGRTSLHNEQFF.

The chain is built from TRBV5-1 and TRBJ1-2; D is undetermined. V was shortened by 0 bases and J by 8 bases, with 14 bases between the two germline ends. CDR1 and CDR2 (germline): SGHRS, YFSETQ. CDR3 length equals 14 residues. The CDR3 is CASSLGDSRAGYTF. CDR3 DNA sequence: TGCGCCAGCAGCTTGGGTGACTCAAGGGCCGGCTACACCTTC.

CDR3 residues: CASLQGWNNEQFF. CDR3 nucleotides: TGTGCCAGCCTACAGGGTTGGAACAATGAGCAGTTCTTC. The V gene is TRBV6-1, the J gene TRBJ2-1, with D tentatively TRBD1 (6 bases). V was cut by 8 bases and J by 5 bases, with 13 bases left in between. The CDR3 is made up of 13 amino acids. CDR1 is MNHNS and CDR2 is SASEGT in the germline V gene.

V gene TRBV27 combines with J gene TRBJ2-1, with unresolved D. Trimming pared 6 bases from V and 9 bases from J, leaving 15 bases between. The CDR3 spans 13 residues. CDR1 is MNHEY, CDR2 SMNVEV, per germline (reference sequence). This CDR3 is CASRLPGWGEQFF. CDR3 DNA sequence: TGTGCCAGCAGACTACCGGGCTGGGGTGAGCAGTTCTTC.

Here the CDR3 reads CASSLWQPTPQHF. The CDR3 DNA reads as TGTGCCAGCAGTTTATGGCAACCCACGCCCCAGCATTTT. This chain connects TRBV28 to TRBJ1-5; no definite D call. V was cut by 0 bases and J by 9 bases, with 9 bases left in between. Germline CDR1 and CDR2: MDHEN and SYDVKM. The CDR3 contains 13 residues. Together with reference TRBV28 and TRBJ1-5, the CDR3 gives the full variable domain: DVKVTQSSRYLVKRTGEKVFLECVQDMDHENMFWYRQDPGLGLRLIYFSYDVKMKEKGDIPEGYSVSREKKERFSLILESASTNQTSMYLCASSLWQPTPQHFGDGTRLSIL.

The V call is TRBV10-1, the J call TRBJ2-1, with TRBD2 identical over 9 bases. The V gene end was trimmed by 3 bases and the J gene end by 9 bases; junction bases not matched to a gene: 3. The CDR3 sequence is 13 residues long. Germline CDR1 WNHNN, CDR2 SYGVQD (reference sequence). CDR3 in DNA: TGCGCCAGCAGTGATCTAGCGGGGAGTGAGCAGTTCTTC. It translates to CASSDLAGSEQFF.

As DNA, the CDR3 is TGTGCCAGCTCCCAAGACTGGCGCGGCGATACGCAGTATTTT. It codes for CASSQDWRGDTQYF. The chain employs TRBV18 and TRBJ2-3; D is unresolved. The CDR3 contains 14 residues. V dropped 6 bases and J dropped 6 bases, with 16 bases sitting between them. The germline V gene encodes CDR1 KGHSH and CDR2 LQKENI.

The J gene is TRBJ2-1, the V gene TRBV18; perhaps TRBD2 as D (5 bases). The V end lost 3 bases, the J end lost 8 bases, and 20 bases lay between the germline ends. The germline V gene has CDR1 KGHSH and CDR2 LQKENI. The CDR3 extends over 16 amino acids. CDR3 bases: TGTGCCAGCTCACCTCTCCCCCCGGTAAGCGGAGATGAGCAGTTCTTC. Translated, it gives CASSPLPPVSGDEQFF.

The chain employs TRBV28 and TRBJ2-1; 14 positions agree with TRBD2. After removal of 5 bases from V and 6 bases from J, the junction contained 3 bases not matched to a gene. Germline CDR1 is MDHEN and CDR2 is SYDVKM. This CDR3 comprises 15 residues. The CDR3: CASSQTSGRGNEQFF. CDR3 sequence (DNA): TGTGCCAGCAGTCAGACTAGCGGGAGGGGCAATGAGCAGTTCTTC. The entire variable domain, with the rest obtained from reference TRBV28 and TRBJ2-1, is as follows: DVKVTQSSRYLVKRTGEKVFLECVQDMDHENMFWYRQDPGLGLRLIYFSYDVKMKEKGDIPEGYSVSREKKERFSLILESASTNQTSMYLCASSQTSGRGNEQFFGPGTRLTVL.

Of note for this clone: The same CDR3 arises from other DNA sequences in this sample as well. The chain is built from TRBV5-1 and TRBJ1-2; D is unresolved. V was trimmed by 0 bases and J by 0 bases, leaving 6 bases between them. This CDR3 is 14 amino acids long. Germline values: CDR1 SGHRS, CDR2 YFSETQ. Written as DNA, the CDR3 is TGCGCCAGCAGCTTGGACGGTTCTAACTATGGCTACACCTTC. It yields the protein CASSLDGSNYGYTF.

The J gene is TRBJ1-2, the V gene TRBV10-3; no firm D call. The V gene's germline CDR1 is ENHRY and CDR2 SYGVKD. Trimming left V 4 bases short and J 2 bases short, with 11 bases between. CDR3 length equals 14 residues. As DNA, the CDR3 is TGTGCCATCAGTGTGGCAGTTCGAAACTATGGCTACACCTTC. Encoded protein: CAISVAVRNYGYTF.

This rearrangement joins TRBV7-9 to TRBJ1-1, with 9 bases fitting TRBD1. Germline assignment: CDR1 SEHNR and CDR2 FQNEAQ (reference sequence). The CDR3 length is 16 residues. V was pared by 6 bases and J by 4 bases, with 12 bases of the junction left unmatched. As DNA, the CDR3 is TGTGCCAGCAGTTTAACAGGGGGCTCACCTTCCACTGAAGCTTTCTTT. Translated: CASSLTGGSPSTEAFF. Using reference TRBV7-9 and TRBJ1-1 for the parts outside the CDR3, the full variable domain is DTGVSQNPRHKITKRGQNVTFRCDPISEHNRLYWYRQTLGQGPEFLTYFQNEAQLEKSRLLSDRFSAERPKGSFSTLEIQRTEQGDSAMYLCASSLTGGSPSTEAFFGQGTRLTVV.

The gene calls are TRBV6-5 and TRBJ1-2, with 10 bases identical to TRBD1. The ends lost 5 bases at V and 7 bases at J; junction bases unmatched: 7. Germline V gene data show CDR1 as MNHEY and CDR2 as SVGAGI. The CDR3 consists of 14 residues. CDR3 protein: CASSLGQGVSGYTF. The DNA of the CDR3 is TGTGCCAGCAGTCTCGGACAGGGGGTCTCTGGCTACACCTTC.

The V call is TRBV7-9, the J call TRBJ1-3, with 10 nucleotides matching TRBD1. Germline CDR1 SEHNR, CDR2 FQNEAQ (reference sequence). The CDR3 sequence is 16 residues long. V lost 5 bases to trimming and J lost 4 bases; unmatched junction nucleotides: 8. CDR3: CASSPRQGAGGNTIYF. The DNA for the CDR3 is TGTGCCAGCAGCCCGCGACAGGGGGCTGGGGGAAACACCATATATTTT.

CDR3 amino acids: CASSFEALPGETQYF. CDR3 bases: TGCGCCAGCAGCTTTGAGGCATTACCCGGGGAGACCCAGTACTTC. The chain employs TRBV5-1 and TRBJ2-5, with D uncertain. CDR3 size: 15 residues. The germline gives CDR1 SGHRS, CDR2 YFSETQ. V lost 2 bases, J lost 5 bases, and 16 bases lay in between. Combining the CDR3 with reference TRBV5-1 and TRBJ2-5 gives the whole variable domain KAGVTQTPRYLIKTRGQQVTLSCSPISGHRSVSWYQQTPGQGLQFLFEYFSETQRNKGNFPGRFSGRQFSNSRSEMNVSTLELGDSALYLCASSFEALPGETQYFGPGTRLLVL.